This TCR beta chain was observed in a study of low-dose radiotherapy and immunotherapy resistance in tumors. Study summary: Each patient was administered nivolumab intravenously at 240 mg, which was a flat dose, every two weeks, along with intravenous ipilimumab at 1 mg/kg every six weeks.

V gave up 5 bases and J gave up 4 bases, with 15 bases separating them. The CDR3 is 14 residues long. Per germline, CDR1 MNHEY and CDR2 SMNVEV (reference sequence). The time point is: before trial treatment. In its sample, this clonotype was seen many times. First-strand cDNA relied on TRAV- and TRBV-specific primers spanning alpha and beta chains. TCR amplification used roughly 20 PCR cycles, a constant-region primer and a V-primer adapter. TCRdb reprocessed the reads with MiXCR, giving one entry per CDR3 protein. The sample has around 68,000 distinct CDR3 sequences; 26% are singletons. The origin of this receptor is a male donor with rectosigmoid adenocarcinoma. This chain joins TRBV27 and TRBJ2-7; D assignment may be TRBD1 or TRBD2 (5 bases each). The input for sequencing was PBMCs, taken before treatment. CDR3 in DNA: TGTGCCAGCAGTAGGGACGGACGGAAATACGAGCAGTACTTC. Translated, it gives CASSRDGRKYEQYF.